Listed here is a single T cell receptor (beta chain). Its antigen is as yet unknown. A much larger clone sits a single nucleotide away, making a read error possible. This specimen belongs to a study of brain T cells in children with intractable seizures. TCRdb keeps only in-frame clones here, not all; method: immunoSEQ multiplex PCR. The repertoire consists of 340,000 or so clones, with 85% to 95% occurring once and the leading ten covering 5% to 7%. The CDR3 is 14 amino acids. The ends lost 1 base at V and 2 bases at J; junction bases unmatched: 1. The germline V gene encodes CDR1 SGHTA and CDR2 FQGTGA. Study-level findings and limits: Only CDR3 sequence similarity suggested viral specificity, without known HCMV serostatus.

Time point reported: blood from clinic visit 5 months post-surgery; TSC patient then seizure free. The sequenced cases were selected for having the highest brain T cell transcript signatures. Patients received at least one anti-epileptic drug before surgery. This sample comprised peripheral blood, obtained less than 6 months after surgery. The chain recombines TRBV7-3 with TRBJ2-5; 7 bases are shared with TRBD2. This clonotype was sampled from a boy under two years old with tuberous sclerosis and intractable seizures. CDR3 sequence reads: CASSLREGQETQYF. The CDR3 DNA is TGTGCCAGCAGCTTAAGGGAGGGGCAAGAGACCCAGTACTTC.